This T cell receptor (beta chain) was documented in a study of cytomegalovirus exposure and HLA in healthy donors. Study-level findings and limits: Reports indicate that TCR beta sequences accurately predicted the HLA-A and HLA-B alleles of most subjects. A later analysis reported that several of the most significant clusters appeared to be linked to common viral pathogens, among them Epstein-Barr virus. It was assumed in the presence/absence analyses that sequencing depth was roughly uniform across donors.

On this clone: Antigen specificity is unknown.

Germline V lookup: CDR1 ENHRY, CDR2 SYGVKD. Between the trimmed V and J ends, which lost 4 bases and 3 bases, there was a span of 10 bases. The CDR3 runs 13 residues. In the PCR, 60 Vbeta and 13 Jbeta primers were used. The assay was immunoSEQ multiplex PCR, and TCRdb's table has in-frame clones only and misses some. Here the sample spans around 180,000 clones, almost 85% being singletons. Sequences were obtained from PBMCs. The chain carries TRBV10-3 and TRBJ2-7; D gene uncertain. The receptor was isolated from a boy younger than 18 in good health and CMV-seronegative. In nucleotides, the CDR3 is TGTGCCATCAGTGGTAACACAGACTACGAGCAGTACTTC. Translating gives CAISGNTDYEQYF.